Included here is one T cell receptor (beta chain) sequence, with context. V gave up 7 bases and J gave up 2 bases, with 9 bases separating them. Germline lookup yields CDR1 SGHRS and CDR2 YFSETQ. The CDR3 is 12 amino acids. In the source study's methods: Amplifying reference gene primers gave estimates of nucleated cell counts. TCRdb's copy holds only in-frame clones and misses some; the assay was immunoSEQ multiplex PCR. The DNA gave D and trimming, while V, J and clone size come from that table. The top ten hold about 2.9% of the sample, which has about 260,000 clones, 75% to 90% seen once. Clinical histories supplied by participants themselves formed the basis of cohort assignment. The data originate from a study of blood T cell repertoires in COVID-19. Study as a whole: Both acute and convalescent COVID-19 samples were obtained from the United States, Italy and Spain.

The receptor was isolated from a woman between 40 and 50 years old who had been exposed to COVID-19. Sequenced: PBMCs or T cells enriched from blood (not recorded which). The chain uses TRBV5-1 and TRBJ1-2, with TRBD1 as a possible D gene (6 bases). In nucleotides, the CDR3 is TGCGCCAGCGCAGGGGCCAACTATGGCTACACCTTC. Encoded protein: CASAGANYGYTF.